Listed here is a single T cell receptor (beta chain). This entry comes from a study of T cells in tuberculosis. Generated by immunoSEQ multiplex PCR, the TCRdb table keeps only in-frame clones and is missing some. The data contain around 35,000 clones, approximately 94% of them singletons. Germline V CDR1 and CDR2: MNHEY, SVGAGI. The CDR3 is 14 amino acids. J gave up 2 bases and V 5 bases, and 4 bases lay outside the gene matches. The TCR was taken from a donor between 10 and 29 years old with latent tuberculosis or without tuberculosis infection. Some clones in this sample may be carry-over from other donors' samples. Sequencing used PBMCs. This chain uses TRBV6-5 with TRBJ2-7; 9 bases agree with TRBD1. In DNA form, the CDR3 reads TGTGCCAGCAGTCGGGGACAGGGAACCTACGAGCAGTACTTC. It translates to CASSRGQGTYEQYF.